This entry lists 23 T cell receptor beta chains sequenced from one sample in a study of cytomegalovirus exposure and HLA in healthy donors. It was with 60 Vbeta and 13 Jbeta primers that the PCR ran. Sequenced by immunoSEQ multiplex PCR; TCRdb stores in-frame clones only, minus some. The top ten hold about 6.6% of the sample, which has under 150,000 clones, 70% to 80% seen once. Specimen: PBMCs. Source of these receptors: a woman aged 40 to 50 in good health and CMV-seropositive.

This CDR3 reads CASSSTGRETQYF. CDR3 in DNA: TGTGCCAGTAGCTCTACAGGGAGAGAGACCCAGTACTTC. The chain joins TRBV19 to TRBJ2-5, with a weak D call TRBD1 (6 bases). Germline V gene data show CDR1 as LNHDA and CDR2 as SQIVND (reference sequence). V shed 6 bases and J shed 4 bases, with 12 bases lying between them. The CDR3 runs to 13 residues. The full variable domain, rest sourced from reference TRBV19 and TRBJ2-5, is DGGITQSPKYLFRKEGQNVTLSCEQNLNHDAMYWYRQDPGQGLRLIYYSQIVNDFQKGDIAEGYSVSREKKESFPLTVTSAQKNPTAFYLCASSSTGRETQYFGPGTRLLVL.

The gene calls are TRBV28 and TRBJ2-6; D not certain. The CDR3 spans 17 residues. V was cut by 5 bases and J by 1 base, with 15 bases left in between. Germline lookup yields CDR1 MDHEN and CDR2 SYDVKM. The CDR3 sequence: CASSLWAISSGANVLTF. The CDR3 nucleotides are TGTGCCAGCAGTCTCTGGGCTATTTCTTCTGGGGCCAACGTCCTGACTTTC.

The chain joins TRBV6-1 to TRBJ2-7; 10 bases map to TRBD2. V lost 4 bases, J lost 5 bases, and 11 bases stayed unmatched. Germline CDR1 and CDR2: MNHNS and SASEGT. The CDR3 spans 16 residues. This chain's CDR3 is CASSARAGGRVHEQYF. CDR3 DNA sequence: TGTGCCAGCAGTGCCCGAGCGGGAGGGCGTGTCCACGAGCAGTACTTC.

This clone occurred once. The rearrangement joins TRBV5-8 to TRBJ1-5; D unclear. The V and J ends lost 0 bases and 4 bases respectively, with 8 bases between them. CDR3 size: 14 residues. CDR1 is SGHTS, CDR2 YDEGEE, per germline. CDR3 sequence reads: CASSLDAGNQPQHF. DNA for the CDR3: TGTGCCAGCAGCTTGGATGCGGGGAATCAGCCCCAGCATTTT.

The chain employs TRBV6-1 and TRBJ1-4, with D unresolved. Per germline, CDR1 MNHNS and CDR2 SASEGT. Trimming took off 5 bases at V and 5 bases at J, with 15 bases between the two ends. CDR3 size: 15 residues. This CDR3 is CASSIWGGDNEKLFF. Written as DNA, the CDR3 is TGTGCCAGCAGTATTTGGGGAGGTGACAATGAAAAACTGTTTTTT.

Here the CDR3 reads CASSYAGAYEQYF. Written as DNA, the CDR3 is TGTGCCAGCAGTTACGCAGGTGCCTACGAGCAGTACTTC. The chain carries TRBV6-5 and TRBJ2-7; D is uncertain. The CDR3 runs 13 residues. The germline CDR1 and CDR2 sequences are MNHEY and SVGAGI. Trimming stripped 2 bases from V and 2 bases from J, with 7 bases between.

The gene calls are TRBV28 and TRBJ2-3; D possibly corresponds to TRBD2 (6 bases). V dropped 10 bases and J dropped 5 bases, with 22 bases sitting between them. This CDR3 contains 15 residues. Germline CDR1 and CDR2: MDHEN and SYDVKM. CDR3 amino acids: CATYTRGIWGDTQYF. CDR3 sequence (DNA): TGTGCCACTTATACGCGGGGCATATGGGGAGATACGCAGTATTTT.

The chain is built from TRBV28 and TRBJ2-3; 8 bases agree with TRBD2. Germline values: CDR1 MDHEN, CDR2 SYDVKM. V was clipped by 2 bases and J by 4 bases; unmatched bases: 5. CDR3 size: 15 residues. The CDR3 DNA reads TGTGCCAGCAGTTTAGGGACTAGGACCCCAGATACGCAGTATTTT. This encodes CASSLGTRTPDTQYF.

This rearrangement joins TRBV6-5 to TRBJ1-2; 7 nucleotides agree with TRBD1. The CDR3 extends over 13 amino acids. Germline-derived CDR1 and CDR2 are MNHEY and SVGAGI. V shed 6 bases and J 8 bases; nucleotides not matched to a gene: 9. The CDR3 region has the DNA TGTGCCAGCAGCAGTACAGGGGAGCGGGGCTACACCTTC. It encodes CASSSTGERGYTF.

The chain is built from TRBV6-1 and TRBJ2-7, with unresolved D. Trimming left V 6 bases short and J 2 bases short, with 14 bases between. The CDR3 is made up of 14 amino acids. CDR1 MNHNS and CDR2 SASEGT come from the germline V gene. This CDR3 reads CASRRLANTYEQYF. CDR3 in DNA: TGTGCCAGCAGGAGACTTGCCAACACCTACGAGCAGTACTTC.

The chain employs TRBV4-1 and TRBJ2-3, with D tentatively TRBD1 (5 bases). Trimming took off 0 bases at V and 0 bases at J, with 16 bases between the two ends. Germline V gene lookup returns CDR1 MGHRA and CDR2 YSYEKL. There are 18 residues in the CDR3. For the CDR3, the DNA is TGCGCCAGCAGCCAAGATGGGGCGGTGAGCTTTAGCACAGATACGCAGTATTTT. Protein: CASSQDGAVSFSTDTQYF.

This clone was found a few times. J is TRBJ2-3 and V is TRBV19; TRBD2 matches at 14 bases. Germline V CDR1 and CDR2: LNHDA, SQIVND (reference sequence). V was clipped by 6 bases and J by 3 bases; unmatched bases: 5. The CDR3 runs to 16 residues. The DNA for the CDR3 is TGTGCCAGTAGGCCGGGACTAGCGGGAGTAACAGATACGCAGTATTTT. Protein sequence: CASRPGLAGVTDTQYF.

The chain is built from TRBV7-6 and TRBJ2-7; 14 bases are a match to TRBD2. Germline assignment: CDR1 SGHVS and CDR2 FNYEAQ. CDR3 length: 16 residues. J lost 3 bases, V lost 4 bases, and 5 bases had no gene match. The CDR3 protein is CASSSGTSGSIYEQYF. The CDR3 coding sequence is TGTGCCAGCAGCTCCGGGACTAGCGGGAGTATCTACGAGCAGTACTTC.

The CDR3 DNA sequence: TGTGCCATCAGTGCCGGACTAGCGGGATGGAATGAGCAGTTCTTC. Its translation: CAISAGLAGWNEQFF. The chain links TRBV10-3 to TRBJ2-1; 12 bases are a match to TRBD2. The CDR3 sequence is 15 residues long. Germline CDR1 and CDR2: ENHRY and SYGVKD. Trimming cost V 4 bases and J 7 bases; bases outside gene matches: 5.

The rearrangement uses TRBV2 and TRBJ2-7; TRBD2 agrees at 7 bases. CDR3 length: 13 residues. V dropped 10 bases and J dropped 5; count of bases not matched to a gene: 11. Germline CDR1 and CDR2: SNHLY and FYNNEI. The chain's CDR3 is CATRGGVLNEQYF. The CDR3 DNA follows: TGTGCCACGCGTGGGGGGGTGCTGAACGAGCAGTACTTC.

The V call is TRBV7-8, the J call TRBJ2-3, with 7 bases that match TRBD1. With 4 bases clipped from V and 2 bases from J, the junction kept 6 bases outside the gene matches. The CDR3 is made up of 15 amino acids. Germline-derived CDR1 and CDR2 are SGHVS and FQNEAQ. As DNA, the CDR3 is TGTGCCAGCAGCTCCCGGGACAGAGACACAGATACGCAGTATTTT. Its translation is CASSSRDRDTDTQYF.

This sequence joins TRBV2 and TRBJ1-5; D is possibly TRBD1 (5 bases). This CDR3 has 15 residues. Trimming removed 3 bases at V and 0 bases at J, with 9 bases between. Germline CDR1 and CDR2: SNHLY and FYNNEI. CDR3 nucleotides: TGTGCCAGCAGTGATAACAGGAATAGCAATCAGCCCCAGCATTTT. Its translation: CASSDNRNSNQPQHF.

With regard to this clone: The junction does not match germline at one end; this may be a read error. This chain joins TRBV6-1 and TRBJ1-2; 8 nucleotides line up with TRBD1. The CDR3 totals 14 residues. Germline values: CDR1 MNHNS, CDR2 SASEGT. CDR3: CASSPGTGTYGYTF. CDR3 DNA: TGCGCCAGCAGTCCCGGGACAGGAACCTATGGCTACACCTTC.

The rearrangement uses TRBV6-5 and TRBJ1-1; D gene ambiguous. V lost 2 bases and J lost 1, with 11 bases in between. Germline V CDR1 and CDR2: MNHEY, SVGAGI. This CDR3 has 15 amino acids. The CDR3 sequence: CASSYSVRGNTEAFF. The CDR3 bases are TGTGCCAGCAGTTACAGCGTTCGAGGGAACACTGAAGCTTTCTTT.

The chain couples TRBV6-1 to TRBJ1-5, with a weak D call TRBD1 (5 bases). This CDR3 has 15 residues. With 3 bases removed from V and 5 bases from J, the gap between germline ends came to 14 bases. Germline loops: CDR1 MNHNS, CDR2 SASEGT. CDR3 nucleotide sequence: TGTGCCAGCAGTGACGGGGGATTAGCATATCAGCCCCAGCATTTT. Amino acid sequence: CASSDGGLAYQPQHF.

V is TRBV7-9 and J is TRBJ2-7, with D tentatively TRBD2 (6 bases). The germline CDR1 and CDR2 sequences are SEHNR and FQNEAQ (reference sequence). V was pared by 5 bases and J by 5 bases, with 10 bases between. This CDR3 spans 12 amino acids. CDR3: CASSLTGDEQYF. The CDR3 DNA sequence: TGTGCCAGCAGCCTAACGGGAGACGAGCAGTACTTC.

CDR3 in amino acids: CASSLAQGAMAGNTIYF. CDR3 nucleotides: TGCGCCAGCAGCTTGGCCCAGGGGGCGATGGCTGGAAACACCATATATTTT. This chain links TRBV5-1 with TRBJ1-3; 8 nucleotides match TRBD1. J lost 2 bases, V lost 0 bases, and 7 bases had no gene match. CDR1 and CDR2 from the germline V gene are SGHRS and YFSETQ. This CDR3 has 17 residues. The variable domain in full, completed from reference TRBV5-1 and TRBJ1-3, reads KAGVTQTPRYLIKTRGQQVTLSCSPISGHRSVSWYQQTPGQGLQFLFEYFSETQRNKGNFPGRFSGRQFSNSRSEMNVSTLELGDSALYLCASSLAQGAMAGNTIYFGEGSWLTVV.

For this clone: It is unclear where the CDR3 begins or ends on the DNA, so no DNA is shown, and the CDR3 is as TCRdb lists it. The chain recombines TRBV27 with TRBJ2-7; the tabulated D call, TRBD1, remains unverified against the DNA. The CDR3 is 13 residues long, counting both termini. Germline V gene lookup returns CDR1 MNHEY and CDR2 SMNVEV (reference sequence). The CDR3 spells CASSWGTGAPLYF.